The following is a T cell receptor beta chain sequence with its context. Its antigen is not known. PCR involved 60 Vbeta and 13 Jbeta primers. Method: immunoSEQ multiplex PCR; TCRdb's copy keeps in-frame clones and lacks some. The table records more than 85,000 clones, roughly 88% of them present only once. The germline CDR1 and CDR2 sequences are SNHLY and FYNNEI. The CDR3 sequence is 15 residues long. Losses at the gene ends were 6 bases for V and 0 bases for J; bases not matched to a gene: 3. The data belong to a study of cytomegalovirus exposure and HLA in healthy donors. Study-wide points: Most TCR beta V segments were productive about 90% or about 30% of the time in an earlier analysis. TCR beta chains numbering more than 150 were designated cytomegalovirus-associated. According to a later analysis, donors in an Asian-associated ancestry cluster reportedly had fewer N-insertions than the 666-donor mean.

The J gene is TRBJ2-7, the V gene TRBV2, with 12 bases identical to TRBD2. Sequencing was performed on PBMCs. This receptor was obtained from a woman aged 18-29 years in good health and CMV-seronegative. The CDR3 DNA reads TGTGCCAGCAGGACTAGCGGGGGTGTCTCCTACGAGCAGTACTTC. It codes for CASRTSGGVSYEQYF.